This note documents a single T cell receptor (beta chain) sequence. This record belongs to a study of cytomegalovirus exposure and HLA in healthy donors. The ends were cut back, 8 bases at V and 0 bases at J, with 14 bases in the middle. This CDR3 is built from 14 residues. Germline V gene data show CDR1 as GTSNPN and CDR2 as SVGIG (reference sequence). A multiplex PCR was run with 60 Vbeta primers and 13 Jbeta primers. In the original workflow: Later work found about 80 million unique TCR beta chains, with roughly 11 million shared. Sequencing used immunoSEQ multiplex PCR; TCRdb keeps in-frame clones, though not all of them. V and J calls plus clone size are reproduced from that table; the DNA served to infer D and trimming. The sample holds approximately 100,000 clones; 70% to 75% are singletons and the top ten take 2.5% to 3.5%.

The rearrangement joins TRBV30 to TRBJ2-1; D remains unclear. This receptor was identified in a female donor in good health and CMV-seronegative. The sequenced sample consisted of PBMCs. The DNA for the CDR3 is TGTGCCGGCCAGACATACCGCTCCTACAATGAGCAGTTCTTC. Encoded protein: CAGQTYRSYNEQFF.